This T cell receptor (beta chain) was captured in a study of PD-1 blockade in mismatch repair-deficient tumors listed by TCRdb under 2017. A note on the overall study: Between September 2013 and September 2016, the trial enrolled some 91 consecutive patients with 12 mismatch repair-deficient cancer types, every one of whom had been previously treated and was progressing. Deep sequencing of TCR CDR3 regions was used to track tumor-associated T cell clones in peripheral blood of patients responding to PD-1 blockade.

The CDR1 and CDR2 encoded by the germline V gene are SGDLS and YYNGEE. From the cysteine up to the phenylalanine, the CDR3 has a length of 16 residues. This entry keeps only the CDR3 DNA: 48 bases, framed from base 1. After removal of 3 bases from V and 1 base from J, the junction retains 7 bases not matched to a gene. Mismatch repair deficiency in every enrolled patient was established by polymerase chain reaction or immunohistochemistry. TCR sequencing was performed for a few patients who responded to pembrolizumab therapy. The phase II trial prospectively tested pembrolizumab PD-1 blockade in advanced mismatch repair-deficient cancers regardless of tissue of origin. Peripheral blood T cell samples were serially collected before and at multiple times after PD-1 blockade was started. Blood sampling times were expressed in weeks after the first pembrolizumab dose. The protocol used for the library was the immunoSEQ multiplex PCR assay. TCRdb stores this immuneACCESS table with in-frame sequences only. Part of the clones is absent; in the studies checked, under half of the shortfall reflects unresolved V genes, and no reason is known for the rest. Within this sample are about 21,000 clones, with about 83% of them counted one time only. Of the sample, 17% is held by the ten largest clones.

The full study reports these points: After pembrolizumab, tumor-resident clones, which were often undetectable in blood before treatment, expanded rapidly and then contracted, generally ahead of radiologic responses.

Regarding this clone: There is no known antigen for this receptor. The record has no base qualities; no much larger clone is one base away.

The clonotype was recovered from an adult with mismatch repair-deficient cancer. Specimen: peripheral blood, collected 2 weeks after starting pembrolizumab. The rearranged chain carries TRBV9 and TRBJ2-4; 7 of the junction bases match TRBD2. The CDR3 amino acid sequence is: CASSAGTTGAKNIQYF. The sequence in DNA is TGTGCCAGCAGCGCAGGGACTACTGGGGCCAAAAACATTCAGTACTTC.